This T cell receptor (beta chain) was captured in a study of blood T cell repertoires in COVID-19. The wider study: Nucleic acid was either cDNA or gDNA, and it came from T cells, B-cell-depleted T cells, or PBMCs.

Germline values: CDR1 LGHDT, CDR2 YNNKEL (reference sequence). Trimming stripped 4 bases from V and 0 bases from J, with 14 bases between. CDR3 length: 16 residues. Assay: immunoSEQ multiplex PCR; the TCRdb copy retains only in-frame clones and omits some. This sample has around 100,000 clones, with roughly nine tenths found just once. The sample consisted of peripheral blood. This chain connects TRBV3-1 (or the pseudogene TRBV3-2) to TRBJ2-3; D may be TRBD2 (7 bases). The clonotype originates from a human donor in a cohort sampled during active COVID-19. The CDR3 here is CASSPTGGASTDTQYF. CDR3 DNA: TGTGCCAGCAGCCCTACTGGGGGGGCTAGCACAGATACGCAGTATTTT.